These T cell receptor beta chains were read from a single sample in a study of blood T cells in healthy people across ages. TCRdb processed the 5' RACE reads anew with MiXCR; each CDR3 protein has one entry. The table has roughly 1,800,000 distinct CDR3 sequences, about 50% seen once. Specimen: blood. Receptors were obtained from a middle-aged woman in good health. The CDR3 runs from the conserved cysteine through the conserved F or W. A D gene is named only where the DNA matches it firmly. Size is omitted from some rows. Given values are once, few, many or a class for expanded clones.

TRBV12-3/TRBV12-4	TRBJ1-5	.	.	CASSLGTVDNQPQHF	TGTGCCAGCAGTTTGGGCACAGTGGATAATCAGCCCCAGCATTTT
TRBV20-1	TRBJ2-1	TRBD2	.	CSARSGTSGGASNEQFF	TGCAGTGCTAGGTCCGGGACTAGCGGGGGGGCCTCCAATGAGCAGTTCTTC
TRBV20-1	TRBJ1-1	TRBD1	.	CSAGGHRGNTEAFF	TGCAGTGCTGGAGGTCACAGGGGAAACACTGAAGCTTTCTTT
TRBV28	TRBJ1-5	TRBD1	.	CASRPQGGQPQHF	TGTGCCAGCAGGCCCCAGGGGGGACAGCCCCAGCATTTT
TRBV7-9	TRBJ2-5	.	.	CASRHGLETQYF	TGTGCCAGCAGGCACGGGCTGGAGACCCAGTACTTC
TRBV29-1	TRBJ1-1	.	.	CSVRRGTEAFF	TGCAGCGTTCGCAGGGGCACTGAAGCTTTCTTT
TRBV6-2/TRBV6-3	TRBJ2-5	TRBD2	few	CASSLAGTRGETQYF	TGTGCCAGCAGCCTAGCCGGGACTAGAGGGGAGACCCAGTACTTC
TRBV6-5	TRBJ1-2	.	.	CASSYTRVSGWRGYTF	TGTGCCAGCAGTTACACGAGGGTATCGGGATGGCGAGGCTACACCTTC
TRBV7-8	TRBJ1-2	.	many	CASSLDGPNYGYTF	TGTGCCAGCAGCTTAGACGGGCCTAACTATGGCTACACCTTC
TRBV6-1	TRBJ2-5	.	few	CASSAGTQYF	TGTGCCAGCAGTGCGGGGACCCAGTACTTC
TRBV12-3/TRBV12-4	TRBJ1-2	.	.	CASRPHGGGYTF	TGTGCCAGCAGACCTCATGGGGGCGGCTACACCTTC
TRBV6-2/TRBV6-3	TRBJ2-7	.	.	CASRDGGPSSYEQYF	TGTGCCAGCAGAGACGGGGGACCAAGCTCCTACGAGCAGTACTTC
TRBV29-1	TRBJ2-3	.	.	CSVVRGAVTDTQYF	TGCAGCGTTGTGAGAGGAGCGGTGACAGATACGCAGTATTTT
TRBV27	TRBJ2-3	.	few	CASSKSQGDQEDTQYF	TGTGCCAGCAGCAAGTCCCAGGGTGACCAAGAGGATACGCAGTATTTT